Below are 32 T cell receptor beta chains sequenced from a single sample in a study of cytomegalovirus exposure and HLA in healthy donors. PCR used 60 Vbeta primers and 13 Jbeta primers. The protocol was immunoSEQ multiplex PCR, while the TCRdb copy is restricted to in-frame clones and leaves out a portion. The profile shows 60,000 or so clones, around 83% of them singletons. Sequencing was carried out using PBMCs. Receptors originate from a man aged 40-49 years in good health and CMV-seronegative.

This chain joins TRBV5-4 and TRBJ2-1, with 8 bases fitting TRBD2. The CDR3 covers 14 residues. Losses at the gene ends were 4 bases for V and 5 bases for J; bases not matched to a gene: 5. The germline gives CDR1 SGHNT, CDR2 YYREEE (reference sequence). The DNA for the CDR3 is TGTGCCAGCAGCAGTGGACTAGCCGACAATGAGCAGTTCTTC. Translating it yields CASSSGLADNEQFF.

The chain combines TRBV11-2 with TRBJ2-7, with D possibly TRBD1 on 5 matching bases. From germline, CDR1 is SGHAT and CDR2 FQNNGV. This CDR3 is built from 14 residues. Trimming took 6 bases from V and 1 from J, leaving 13 bases between them. The CDR3 DNA is TGTGCCAGCAGACCGACAAGGGGTTCCTACGAGCAGTACTTC. Its translation is CASRPTRGSYEQYF. The entire variable domain, with the rest obtained from reference TRBV11-2 and TRBJ2-7, is as follows: EAGVAQSPRYKIIEKRQSVAFWCNPISGHATLYWYQQILGQGPKLLIQFQNNGVVDDSQLPKDRFSAERLKGVDSTLKIQPAKLEDSAVYLCASRPTRGSYEQYFGPGTRLTVT.

The genes are TRBV16 and TRBJ2-5; D gene unclear. CDR3 length: 14 residues. V dropped 2 bases and J dropped 2 bases, with 9 bases sitting between them. Per germline, CDR1 KGHSY and CDR2 FQNENV. CDR3 region: CASSQLVRQETQYF. The CDR3 DNA sequence: TGTGCCAGCAGCCAACTTGTCCGGCAAGAGACCCAGTACTTC.

The genes are TRBV9 and TRBJ1-6; a possible D gene is TRBD1 (5 bases). Germline assignment: CDR1 SGDLS and CDR2 YYNGEE. The CDR3 loop spans 17 amino acids. Trimming cost V 3 bases and J 9 bases, with 22 bases left between them. DNA of the CDR3: TGTGCCAGCAGCGCTGAGTCGGGGGGAGGTTTTGGTTCACCCCTCCACTTT. It translates to CASSAESGGGFGSPLHF.

The rearrangement links TRBV5-1 to TRBJ2-5; D not certain. The germline V and J ends were trimmed by 0 bases and 9 bases, with 9 bases remaining between them. This CDR3 comprises 12 residues. Germline values: CDR1 SGHRS, CDR2 YFSETQ. The CDR3 region is CASSLVNEAQYF. The CDR3 coding sequence is TGCGCCAGCAGCTTGGTAAACGAGGCCCAGTACTTC.

V and J are TRBV9 and TRBJ2-5; maybe TRBD1 (6 bases). The CDR3 runs 13 residues. V lost 2 bases to trimming and J lost 2 bases, with 7 bases between them. CDR1 is SGDLS, CDR2 YYNGEE, per germline. In DNA form, the CDR3 reads TGTGCCAGCAGCGTGACAGGACAAGAGACCCAGTACTTC. Protein product: CASSVTGQETQYF.

The CDR3 DNA reads TGTGCCAGTAGTATAGATGTCGGGACAGGGCTGCTTCCGGGGGAGCAGTACTTC. Translation gives CASSIDVGTGLLPGEQYF. The chain has TRBV19 and TRBJ2-7; 9 bases match TRBD1. The ends lost 0 bases at V and 7 bases at J; junction bases unmatched: 16. CDR1 and CDR2 from the germline V gene are LNHDA and SQIVND (reference sequence). There are 18 residues in the CDR3.

The V call is TRBV4-3, the J call TRBJ2-1; 8 nucleotides match TRBD2. Losses at the gene ends were 4 bases for V and 4 bases for J; bases not matched to a gene: 0. The CDR3 runs 13 residues. CDR1 and CDR2 (germline): LGHNA, YSLEER. The CDR3 coding sequence is TGCGCCAGCAGCCTAGCGGGATACAATGAGCAGTTCTTC. This sequence encodes CASSLAGYNEQFF.

The rearrangement links TRBV2 to TRBJ2-3; D is uncertain. CDR1 and CDR2 (germline): SNHLY, FYNNEI. With 0 bases removed from V and 12 bases from J, the gap between germline ends came to 13 bases. The CDR3 runs 13 residues. CDR3 protein: CASSEAALVIQYF. The CDR3 region has the DNA TGTGCCAGCAGTGAAGCGGCCCTAGTGATTCAGTATTTT.

V and J are TRBV5-1 and TRBJ1-1; 12 bases fit TRBD1. Germline V gene lookup returns CDR1 SGHRS and CDR2 YFSETQ. Losses at the gene ends were 3 bases for V and 5 bases for J; bases not matched to a gene: 11. This CDR3 contains 17 residues. The CDR3 DNA reads as TGCGCCAGCAGCTCGTCCCGGGACAGGGGGCCGAGAACTGAAGCTTTCTTT. Translation: CASSSSRDRGPRTEAFF.

The V and J genes are TRBV7-2 and TRBJ2-5; D possibly corresponds to TRBD2 (6 bases). Germline V gives CDR1 SGHTA, CDR2 FQGNSA. CDR3 length: 15 residues. V was pared by 5 bases and J by 7 bases, with 20 bases between. The CDR3 region is CASSQTWDSTGTQYF. The DNA for the CDR3 is TGTGCCAGCAGCCAAACCTGGGACTCGACGGGGACCCAGTACTTC.

The chain couples TRBV28 to TRBJ1-5; D remains unclear. Germline values: CDR1 MDHEN, CDR2 SYDVKM. The CDR3 length is 16 residues. V gave up 8 bases and J gave up 0 bases, with 17 bases separating them. The CDR3 protein is CASSRHLTPSNQPQHF. The CDR3 coding sequence is TGTGCCAGCTCGAGACATCTAACCCCTAGCAATCAGCCCCAGCATTTT. Using reference TRBV28 and TRBJ1-5 for the parts outside the CDR3, the full variable domain is DVKVTQSSRYLVKRTGEKVFLECVQDMDHENMFWYRQDPGLGLRLIYFSYDVKMKEKGDIPEGYSVSREKKERFSLILESASTNQTSMYLCASSRHLTPSNQPQHFGDGTRLSIL.

This clone was detected once. CDR3 coding DNA: TGCGCCAGCAGCCAAGATCGGGGATTCTCGGGGACCCAGTACTTC. Protein sequence: CASSQDRGFSGTQYF. V gene TRBV4-3 combines with J gene TRBJ2-5, with a weak D call TRBD2 (5 bases). Trimming left V 0 bases short and J 7 bases short, with 15 bases between. CDR1 and CDR2 (germline): LGHNA, YSLEER. The CDR3 has 15 amino acids.

This chain joins TRBV4-2 and TRBJ2-1; perhaps TRBD2 as D (5 bases). Germline CDR1 LGHNA, CDR2 YNFKEQ. The CDR3 consists of 16 residues. The ends were cut back, 0 bases at V and 5 bases at J, with 14 bases in the middle. The CDR3 bases are TGTGCCAGCAGCCAAGACGGTTTCGACTACAACAATGAGCAGTTCTTC. Its translation: CASSQDGFDYNNEQFF.

The chain has TRBV5-1 and TRBJ2-3; TRBD2 agrees at 13 bases. The CDR3 covers 17 residues. Trimming took 3 bases from V and 0 from J; bases not matched to a gene: 4. Per the germline V gene, CDR1 is SGHRS and CDR2 is YFSETQ. The CDR3 loop reads CASSWTSGGISTDTQYF. The CDR3 region has the DNA TGCGCCAGCAGCTGGACTAGCGGGGGAATTAGCACAGATACGCAGTATTTT.

The J gene is TRBJ1-2, the V gene TRBV4-2; D gene unclear. This CDR3 is built from 15 residues. Germline V gene data show CDR1 as LGHNA and CDR2 as YNFKEQ. V was shortened by 0 bases and J by 4 bases, with 12 bases between the two germline ends. CDR3 in DNA: TGTGCCAGCAGCCAAGACGCCTCCTCAGGCTATGGCTACACCTTC. Translation gives CASSQDASSGYGYTF.

This rearrangement joins TRBV7-8 to TRBJ1-4; 7 bases agree with TRBD1. Germline V gene sequence: CDR1 SGHVS, CDR2 FQNEAQ. The J segment lost 2 bases and the V segment lost 1 base, leaving 1 base of the junction unmatched. The CDR3 runs 15 residues. The CDR3 reads CASSLGGQTNEKLFF. The CDR3 nucleotides read TGTGCCAGCAGCTTAGGGGGACAGACTAATGAAAAACTGTTTTTT. The variable domain in full, completed from reference TRBV7-8 and TRBJ1-4, reads GAGVSQSPRYKVAKRGQDVALRCDPISGHVSLFWYQQALGQGPEFLTYFQNEAQLDKSGLPSDRFFAERPEGSVSTLKIQRTQQEDSAVYLCASSLGGQTNEKLFFGSGTQLSVL.

The chain combines TRBV19 with TRBJ1-2; a weak D match, TRBD1 (6 bases). With 5 bases removed from V and 8 bases from J, the gap between germline ends came to 18 bases. There are 14 residues in the CDR3. Germline V gene lookup returns CDR1 LNHDA and CDR2 SQIVND (reference sequence). In nucleotides, the CDR3 is TGTGCCAGTAGTCAAGGACAGCGGTATCCGGGCTACACCTTC. Translated, it gives CASSQGQRYPGYTF.

The chain couples TRBV4-1 to TRBJ2-3, with 13 bases aligning to TRBD2. V trimming: 1 base; J trimming: 4 bases; junction bases outside the gene matches: 5. The CDR3 is 17 amino acids. CDR1 and CDR2 from the germline V gene are MGHRA and YSYEKL. The CDR3 DNA reads as TGCGCCAGCAGCCAAGGTAGACTAGCGGGGGGCCCAGATACGCAGTATTTT. It codes for CASSQGRLAGGPDTQYF.

This chain's CDR3 is CASSLTGYAGTEAFF. In nucleotides, the CDR3 is TGTGCCAGCAGTCTGACAGGGTATGCGGGCACTGAAGCTTTCTTT. The rearrangement uses TRBV6-6 and TRBJ1-1; 7 bases match TRBD1. The CDR3 is made up of 15 amino acids. The germline V gene has CDR1 MNHNY and CDR2 SVGAGI (reference sequence). Germline trimming cut 5 bases from V and 4 bases from J; bases unmatched to any gene: 10.

This chain connects TRBV21-1 to TRBJ2-3; TRBD2, the table's D call, was not compared with the DNA. TRBV21-1 corresponds to a pseudogene. The CDR3 spans 16 residues. CDR3 residues: CASSNRYGEGTDTQYF. DNA for the CDR3: TGTGCCAGCAGCAACCGGTACGGTGAGGGCACAGATACGCAGTATTTT.

This clone was seen a single time. The gene calls are TRBV21-1 and TRBJ1-5; the table's D call TRBD1 went unverified against the DNA. TRBV21-1 is tagged as a pseudogene. The CDR3 length is 13 residues. The CDR3 bases are TGTGCCAGCAGCAACCACAGTCTTTCGCCCCAGCATTTT. This gives the protein CASSNHSLSPQHF.

The gene calls are TRBV2 and TRBJ2-5; 7 bases line up with TRBD2. The CDR3 covers 13 residues. Trimming at V came to 9 bases and at J to 3 bases, leaving 7 bases not matched to a gene. The germline CDR1 and CDR2 sequences are SNHLY and FYNNEI. The CDR3 protein is CASSPGTKETQYF. In DNA form, the CDR3 reads TGTGCCAGTTCCCCCGGGACTAAAGAGACCCAGTACTTC.

The rearrangement joins TRBV21-1 to TRBJ2-3; no DNA check was done on the table's D call, TRBD2. TRBV21-1 represents a pseudogene. The CDR3 runs to 15 residues. The CDR3 nucleotides read TGTGCCAGCATGAAACCGGCGGGGCGCACAGATACGCAGTATTTT. This codes for CASMKPAGRTDTQYF.

This chain uses TRBV6-1 with TRBJ1-1; D remains ambiguous. This CDR3 has 13 residues. Germline CDR1 and CDR2: MNHNS and SASEGT. Deletions cut 1 base from V and 1 base from J, with 4 bases between. The CDR3 loop is CASSEGQNTEAFF. DNA for the CDR3: TGTGCCAGCAGTGAAGGGCAGAACACTGAAGCTTTCTTT.

V and J are TRBV9 and TRBJ2-1, with TRBD1 matching 7 bases. The CDR3 is 16 residues long. Germline V gives CDR1 SGDLS, CDR2 YYNGEE. V gave up 2 bases and J gave up 0 bases; unmatched junction bases: 5. The CDR3: CASSVWDRSSYNEQFF. The DNA of the CDR3 is TGTGCCAGCAGCGTGTGGGACAGAAGCTCCTACAATGAGCAGTTCTTC.

V is TRBV7-8 and J is TRBJ1-2; tentatively, D is TRBD1 (5 bases). Trimming took off 5 bases at V and 6 bases at J, with 19 bases between the two ends. CDR3 length: 15 amino acids. CDR1 and CDR2 from the germline V gene are SGHVS and FQNEAQ. The CDR3 protein is CASSPTDRLVHGYTF. CDR3 DNA sequence: TGTGCCAGCAGCCCGACAGACCGATTGGTCCATGGCTACACCTTC. The entire variable domain, with the rest obtained from reference TRBV7-8 and TRBJ1-2, is as follows: GAGVSQSPRYKVAKRGQDVALRCDPISGHVSLFWYQQALGQGPEFLTYFQNEAQLDKSGLPSDRFFAERPEGSVSTLKIQRTQQEDSAVYLCASSPTDRLVHGYTFGSGTRLTVV.

The gene calls are TRBV2 and TRBJ2-2; 10 nucleotides match TRBD1. V lost 6 bases and J lost 6; bases outside the gene matches: 4. Germline values: CDR1 SNHLY, CDR2 FYNNEI. The CDR3 is 14 residues long. The CDR3 nucleotides are TGTGCCAGCAGCCCGGGACAGGGGTCCGGGGAGCTGTTTTTT. It specifies CASSPGQGSGELFF.

The V call is TRBV9, the J call TRBJ1-2, with D uncertain. The CDR3 has 14 amino acids. Germline CDR1 SGDLS, CDR2 YYNGEE. The ends were cut back, 0 bases at V and 3 bases at J, with 9 bases in the middle. CDR3 bases: TGTGCCAGCAGCGTAGAACGGGTTCACTATGGCTACACCTTC. It specifies CASSVERVHYGYTF.

This clone came up a few times. The chain joins TRBV12-5 to TRBJ1-3, with 9 bases lining up with TRBD1. The germline V gene has CDR1 LGHNT and CDR2 FRNRAP. This CDR3 is 15 amino acids long. The V and J ends lost 5 bases and 4 bases, in that order; junction bases with no gene match: 6. The CDR3 region is CASGAHRGLGNTIYF. The CDR3 nucleotides are TGTGCTAGTGGTGCGCACAGGGGGCTCGGAAACACCATATATTTT.

A single count supports this clone. The V and J genes are TRBV30 and TRBJ2-3; 7 bases fit TRBD2. CDR1 GTSNPN and CDR2 SVGIG come from the germline V gene (reference sequence). V dropped 5 bases and J dropped 5; count of bases not matched to a gene: 10. This CDR3 has 14 amino acids. The CDR3 region is CAWGFGQRGDTQYF. The CDR3 coding sequence is TGTGCCTGGGGTTTCGGGCAGCGGGGAGATACGCAGTATTTT. Full variable domain (missing parts from reference TRBV30 and TRBJ2-3): SQTIHQWPATLVQPVGSPLSLECTVEGTSNPNLYWYRQAAGRGLQLLFYSVGIGQISSEVPQNLSASRPQDRQFILSSKKLLLSDSGFYLCAWGFGQRGDTQYFGPGTRLTVL.

For the CDR3, the DNA is TGTGCCTCGGGGACTACCCAAGAGACCCAGTACTTC. The encoded protein is CASGTTQETQYF. The chain employs TRBV6-6 and TRBJ2-5, with 7 bases fitting TRBD2. The V gene end was trimmed by 11 bases and the J gene end by 1 base; junction bases not matched to a gene: 4. Germline assignment: CDR1 MNHNY and CDR2 SVGAGI (reference sequence). CDR3 size: 12 residues.